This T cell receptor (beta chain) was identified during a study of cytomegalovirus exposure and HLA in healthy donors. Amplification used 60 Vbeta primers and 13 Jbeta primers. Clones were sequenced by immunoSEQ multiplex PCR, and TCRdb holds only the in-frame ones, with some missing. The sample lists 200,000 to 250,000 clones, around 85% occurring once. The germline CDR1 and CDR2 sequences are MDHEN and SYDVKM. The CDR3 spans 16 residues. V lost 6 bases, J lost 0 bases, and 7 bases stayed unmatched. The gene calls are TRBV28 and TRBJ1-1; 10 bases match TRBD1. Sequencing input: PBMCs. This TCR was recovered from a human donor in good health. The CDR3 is CASRRQGAGVNTEAFF. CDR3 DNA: TGTGCCAGCAGGCGACAGGGGGCAGGAGTGAACACTGAAGCTTTCTTT.